This T cell receptor (beta chain) comes out of a study of radiotherapy plus CTLA-4 blockade in lung cancer (dated by TCRdb to the late 2010s). With respect to the entire study: Objective responses occurred in around 20% of enrolled patients, and 25% to 40% achieved disease control.

Here is what the overall study found, with its caveats: After treatment with radiotherapy and ipilimumab, TCR clones that originated in tumors expanded in peripheral blood. Early dynamic changes in blood T cell clones, together with increased serum interferon-beta after radiation, were reported as the strongest predictors of response.

The study evaluated CTLA-4 blockade (ipilimumab) given together with focal radiation therapy in patients who had chemo-refractory metastatic non-small-cell lung cancer. Library preparation used the immunoSEQ multiplex PCR assay. TCRdb holds this immuneACCESS table with in-frame rearrangements only. Some clones are missing; in checked studies, unresolved V genes explain under half, and the rest has no known cause. The sample includes over 70,000 clones, with about 86% observed a single time. About 2% of the sample is taken by the ten largest. Worth noting for this clone: Its antigen remains undetermined. Base qualities are not recorded, but no much larger clone differs from it by a single base.

The CDR3 runs 15 residues from the cysteine to the phenylalanine. The only DNA kept is the CDR3, 45 bases in frame from the first base. The germline V gene gives CDR1 as MGHDK and CDR2 as SYGVNS. Deletion took 4 bases off V and 0 bases off J, with a span of 10 bases between the germline ends. The rearrangement joined TRBV25-1 to TRBJ1-5; no D gene is confidently identified. The specimen comprised peripheral blood, sampled from a patient treated with radiotherapy plus ipilimumab. The TCR comes from a human donor with non-small cell lung cancer who had a partial response to radiotherapy plus ipilimumab. The nucleotide sequence reads as follows: TGTGCCAGCAGTGGATTCGGGAATAGCAATCAGCCCCAGCATTTT. Translated, this gives CASSGFGNSNQPQHF.